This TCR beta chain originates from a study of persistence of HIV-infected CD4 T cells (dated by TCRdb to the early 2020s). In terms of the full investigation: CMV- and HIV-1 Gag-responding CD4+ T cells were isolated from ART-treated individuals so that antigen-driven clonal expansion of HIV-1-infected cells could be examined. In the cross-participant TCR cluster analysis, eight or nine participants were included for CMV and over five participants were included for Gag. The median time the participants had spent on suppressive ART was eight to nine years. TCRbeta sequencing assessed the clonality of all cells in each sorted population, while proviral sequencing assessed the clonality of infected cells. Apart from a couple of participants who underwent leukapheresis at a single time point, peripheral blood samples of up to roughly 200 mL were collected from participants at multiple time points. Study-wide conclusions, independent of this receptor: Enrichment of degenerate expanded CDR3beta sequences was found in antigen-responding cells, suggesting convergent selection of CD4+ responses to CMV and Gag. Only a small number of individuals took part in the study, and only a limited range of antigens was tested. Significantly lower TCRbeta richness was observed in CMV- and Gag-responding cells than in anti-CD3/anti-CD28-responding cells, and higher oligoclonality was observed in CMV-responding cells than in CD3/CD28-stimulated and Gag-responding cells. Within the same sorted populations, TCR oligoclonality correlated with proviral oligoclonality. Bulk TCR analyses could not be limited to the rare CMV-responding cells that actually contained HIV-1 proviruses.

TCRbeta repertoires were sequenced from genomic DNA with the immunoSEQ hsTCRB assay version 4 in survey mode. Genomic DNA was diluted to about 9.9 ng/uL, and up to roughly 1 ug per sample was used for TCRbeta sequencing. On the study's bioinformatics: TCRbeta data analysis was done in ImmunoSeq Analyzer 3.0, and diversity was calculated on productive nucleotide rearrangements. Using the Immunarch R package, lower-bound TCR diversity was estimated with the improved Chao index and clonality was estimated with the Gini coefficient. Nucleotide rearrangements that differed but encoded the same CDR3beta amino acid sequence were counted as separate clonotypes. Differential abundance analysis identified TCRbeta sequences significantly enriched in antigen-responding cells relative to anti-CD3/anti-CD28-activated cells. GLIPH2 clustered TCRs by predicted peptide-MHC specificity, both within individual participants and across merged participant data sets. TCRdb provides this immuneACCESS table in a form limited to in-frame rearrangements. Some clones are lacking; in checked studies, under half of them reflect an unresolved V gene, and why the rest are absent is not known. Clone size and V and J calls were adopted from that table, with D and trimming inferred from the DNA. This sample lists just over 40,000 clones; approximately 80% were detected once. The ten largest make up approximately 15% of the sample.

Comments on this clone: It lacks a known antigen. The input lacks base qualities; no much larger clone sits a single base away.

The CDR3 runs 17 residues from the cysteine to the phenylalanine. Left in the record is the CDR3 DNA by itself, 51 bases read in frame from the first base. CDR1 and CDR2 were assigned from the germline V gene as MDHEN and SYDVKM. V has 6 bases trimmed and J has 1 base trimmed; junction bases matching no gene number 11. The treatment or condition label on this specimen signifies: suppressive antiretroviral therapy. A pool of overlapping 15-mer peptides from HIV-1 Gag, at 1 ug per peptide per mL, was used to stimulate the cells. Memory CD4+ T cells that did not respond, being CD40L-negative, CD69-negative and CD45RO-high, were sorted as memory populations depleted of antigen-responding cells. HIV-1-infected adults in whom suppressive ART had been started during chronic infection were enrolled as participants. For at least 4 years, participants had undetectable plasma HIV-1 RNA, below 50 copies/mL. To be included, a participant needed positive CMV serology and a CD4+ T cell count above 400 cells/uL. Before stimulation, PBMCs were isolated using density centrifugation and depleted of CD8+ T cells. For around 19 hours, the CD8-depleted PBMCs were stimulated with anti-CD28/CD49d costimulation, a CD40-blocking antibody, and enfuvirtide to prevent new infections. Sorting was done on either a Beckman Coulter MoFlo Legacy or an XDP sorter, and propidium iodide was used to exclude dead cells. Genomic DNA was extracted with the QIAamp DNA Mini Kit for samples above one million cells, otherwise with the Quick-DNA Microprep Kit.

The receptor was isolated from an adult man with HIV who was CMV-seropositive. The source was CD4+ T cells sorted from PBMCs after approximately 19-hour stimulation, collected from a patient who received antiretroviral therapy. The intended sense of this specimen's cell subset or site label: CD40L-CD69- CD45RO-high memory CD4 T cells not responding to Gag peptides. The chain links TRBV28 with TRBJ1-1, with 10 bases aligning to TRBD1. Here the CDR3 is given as CASSPGTGVRSNTEAFF. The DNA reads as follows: TGTGCCAGCAGCCCCGGGACAGGGGTAAGGTCGAACACTGAAGCTTTCTTT. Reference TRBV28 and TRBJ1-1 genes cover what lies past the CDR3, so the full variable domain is DVKVTQSSRYLVKRTGEKVFLECVQDMDHENMFWYRQDPGLGLRLIYFSYDVKMKEKGDIPEGYSVSREKKERFSLILESASTNQTSMYLCASSPGTGVRSNTEAFFGQGTRLTVV.